Shown below are 13 T cell receptor beta chains from a single sample sequenced in a study of blood T cell repertoires in COVID-19. Data came from immunoSEQ multiplex PCR; TCRdb stores just in-frame clones and leaves some out. The sample consists of hundreds of thousands of clones, approximately 86% of them appearing once. The sequenced sample consisted of peripheral blood. The receptors stem from a woman aged 70-85 years with COVID-19, enrolled during active disease.

This rearrangement joins TRBV29-1 to TRBJ2-7, with a weak D call TRBD1 (6 bases). The germline CDR1 and CDR2 sequences are SQVTM and ANQGSEA. The CDR3 sequence is 14 residues long. V shed 1 base and J shed 5 bases, with 15 bases lying between them. CDR3 sequence: CSVEGPGDGNEQYF. CDR3 nucleotide sequence: TGCAGCGTTGAAGGGCCAGGGGATGGGAACGAGCAGTACTTC.

This clone has just a few counts. The chain combines TRBV27 with TRBJ1-6; a possible D gene is TRBD1 (5 bases). The V and J ends lost 5 bases and 7 bases respectively, with 9 bases between them. CDR3 length: 13 amino acids. Germline CDR1 and CDR2: MNHEY and SMNVEV (reference sequence). In DNA form, the CDR3 reads TGTGCCAGCAGTCGACAGACAAATTCACCCCTCCACTTT. Its translation is CASSRQTNSPLHF.

CDR3 in amino acids: CASSLRQGGPGANVLTF. In DNA, the CDR3 is TGTGCCAGCAGTCTAAGACAGGGGGGGCCTGGGGCCAACGTCCTGACTTTC. This chain links TRBV28 with TRBJ2-6; 9 nucleotides agree with TRBD1. CDR1 and CDR2 (germline): MDHEN, SYDVKM. The trim removed 5 bases at V and 2 bases at J, leaving 7 bases unmatched. CDR3 length: 17 amino acids.

J is TRBJ2-3 and V is TRBV5-1, with 12 positions matching TRBD2. Germline V gene lookup returns CDR1 SGHRS and CDR2 YFSETQ. V lost 4 bases and J lost 8; bases outside the gene matches: 14. This CDR3 has 17 amino acids. The CDR3 DNA is TGCGCCAGCAGCCTCAACCCTCTAGCGGGGGGGCTGGGTACGCAGTATTTT. Translation gives CASSLNPLAGGLGTQYF.

The rearrangement uses TRBV7-9 and TRBJ1-2; D ambiguous. The CDR3 has 12 amino acids. From germline, CDR1 is SEHNR and CDR2 FQNEAQ (reference sequence). Trimming pared 4 bases from V and 4 bases from J, leaving 7 bases between. CDR3: CASSWEGYGYTF. CDR3 DNA sequence: TGTGCCAGCAGCTGGGAGGGCTATGGCTACACCTTC.

V is TRBV11-2 and J is TRBJ1-1; D is ambiguous. This CDR3 spans 14 amino acids. Germline V CDR1 and CDR2: SGHAT, FQNNGV. V lost 1 base and J 3 bases, leaving 9 bases between the germline ends. The CDR3, as DNA: TGTGCCAGCAGCTTAGTCACGCGAGACACTGAAGCTTTCTTT. Translated, it gives CASSLVTRDTEAFF. Combining the CDR3 with reference TRBV11-2 and TRBJ1-1 gives the whole variable domain EAGVAQSPRYKIIEKRQSVAFWCNPISGHATLYWYQQILGQGPKLLIQFQNNGVVDDSQLPKDRFSAERLKGVDSTLKIQPAKLEDSAVYLCASSLVTRDTEAFFGQGTRLTVV.

Only a few counts were recorded for this clone. The chain is built from TRBV4-3 and TRBJ1-1; D might be TRBD1 (5 bases). This CDR3 region has 15 residues. The germline V and J ends were trimmed by 0 bases and 4 bases, with 12 bases remaining between them. CDR1 LGHNA and CDR2 YSLEER come from the germline V gene. In DNA, the CDR3 is TGCGCCAGCAGCCAAGAGGAAGGGGCAGGCACTGAAGCTTTCTTT. It yields the protein CASSQEEGAGTEAFF.

This clone appeared a single time. The chain links TRBV30 to TRBJ2-2; 9 bases fit TRBD1. The CDR3 contains 16 residues. Germline lookup yields CDR1 GTSNPN and CDR2 SVGIG (reference sequence). Trimming cost V 3 bases and J 8 bases; bases outside gene matches: 13. CDR3 nucleotide sequence: TGTGCCTGGAGGAGAGGGACAGGGTGGCAAAGAGGGGAGCTGTTTTTT. Protein: CAWRRGTGWQRGELFF.

This clone was seen just once. The V and J genes are TRBV2 and TRBJ1-2; possible D gene TRBD1, 6 bases. The CDR3 contains 12 residues. The V gene's germline CDR1 is SNHLY and CDR2 FYNNEI. V gave up 7 bases and J gave up 8 bases, with 14 bases separating them. CDR3 in amino acids: CASTEGGAGYTF. Written as DNA, the CDR3 is TGTGCCAGCACCGAGGGGGGGGCCGGCTACACCTTC. Supplemented by reference TRBV2 and TRBJ1-2, the full variable domain reads EPEVTQTPSHQVTQMGQEVILRCVPISNHLYFYWYRQILGQKVEFLVSFYNNEISEKSEIFDDQFSVERPDGSNFTLKIRSTKLEDSAMYFCASTEGGAGYTFGSGTRLTVV.

This rearrangement joins TRBV6-1 to TRBJ2-7; 8 bases align to TRBD1. Unmatched junction bases numbered 3, after V lost 3 bases and J lost 2 bases. The CDR3 totals 14 residues. The germline CDR1 and CDR2 sequences are MNHNS and SASEGT. The CDR3 here is CASSDGQGTYEQYF. CDR3 DNA sequence: TGTGCCAGCAGTGATGGACAGGGAACCTACGAGCAGTACTTC.

The rearrangement links TRBV28 to TRBJ1-1; 7 positions agree with TRBD1. In germline, CDR1 is MDHEN, CDR2 SYDVKM. CDR3 size: 14 residues. V trimming: 3 bases; J trimming: 5 bases; junction bases outside the gene matches: 6. This CDR3 reads CASSFRGGPTEAFF. As DNA, the CDR3 is TGTGCCAGCAGTTTCAGAGGGGGCCCTACTGAAGCTTTCTTT.

This chain joins TRBV9 and TRBJ1-2, with D perhaps TRBD1 (5 bases). In germline, CDR1 is SGDLS, CDR2 YYNGEE. This CDR3 contains 14 residues. V was clipped by 0 bases and J by 0 bases, with 6 bases between them. CDR3 sequence: CASSVGGPNYGYTF. Here the CDR3 DNA reads TGTGCCAGCAGCGTAGGGGGCCCTAACTATGGCTACACCTTC.

In its sample, this clone was seen once. This chain links TRBV3-1 (or the pseudogene TRBV3-2) with TRBJ1-2, with 7 bases fitting TRBD1. The CDR3 loop spans 14 amino acids. Per the germline V gene, CDR1 is LGHDT and CDR2 is YNNKEL (reference sequence). V trimming: 2 bases; J trimming: 4 bases; junction bases outside the gene matches: 4. CDR3 DNA: TGTGCCAGCAGCCAAATGACAGGGAGCTATGGCTACACCTTC. Protein product: CASSQMTGSYGYTF.